This entry features one TCR beta chain sequence. The data stem from a study of blood T cell repertoires in COVID-19. Across the study: Nucleic acid was either cDNA or gDNA, and it came from T cells, B-cell-depleted T cells, or PBMCs.

Germline CDR1 MDHEN, CDR2 SYDVKM. The CDR3 contains 16 residues. The junction had 11 bases not matched to a gene; V was cut back by 7 bases and J by 1 base. Per the original methods: By means of reference gene primer amplification, nucleated cell counts were estimated. Some clones are missing from TCRdb's copy, which holds only in-frame ones; the method was immunoSEQ multiplex PCR. Clonal size and the V and J genes are those of that table, whereas D and trimming came from the DNA. There are about 190,000 clones in the sample; 80% to 90% occur only once, and roughly 5.3% lies in the top ten. The TCR comes from a woman aged 70-85 years with active or convalescent COVID-19. This chain connects TRBV28 to TRBJ2-3; 7 bases agree with TRBD1. Sequenced: peripheral blood. The DNA of the CDR3 is TGTGCCAGCAAGGGACAGACCTCCCTTGGCACAGATACGCAGTATTTT. This gives the protein CASKGQTSLGTDTQYF.